Below are 5 T cell receptor beta chains sequenced from a single sample in a study of blood T cell repertoires in COVID-19. The method was immunoSEQ multiplex PCR; TCRdb's version includes in-frame clones alone and lacks a portion of them. The sample has fewer than 60,000 clones, more than 70% seen once. Sequencing was performed on peripheral blood. The receptors were sampled from a human donor in a cohort sampled during active COVID-19.

The chain uses TRBV6-5 and TRBJ1-6; D remains ambiguous. Trimming took 2 bases from V and 0 from J, leaving 8 bases between them. Germline V gene sequence: CDR1 MNHEY, CDR2 SVGAGI. This CDR3 has 16 amino acids. This chain's CDR3 is CASSYGESSYNSPLHF. Written as DNA, the CDR3 is TGTGCCAGCAGTTACGGGGAGAGCTCCTATAATTCACCCCTCCACTTT.

The rearrangement joins TRBV5-1 to TRBJ2-7; TRBD2 aligns across 11 bases. This CDR3 region has 16 residues. Germline V lookup: CDR1 SGHRS, CDR2 YFSETQ. The V gene end was trimmed by 2 bases and the J gene end by 2 bases; junction bases not matched to a gene: 6. In DNA form, the CDR3 reads TGCGCCAGCAGCTTAGGGACGACTAGCGGGACCTACGAGCAGTACTTC. Protein: CASSLGTTSGTYEQYF. Full variable domain (rest looked up from reference TRBV5-1 and TRBJ2-7): KAGVTQTPRYLIKTRGQQVTLSCSPISGHRSVSWYQQTPGQGLQFLFEYFSETQRNKGNFPGRFSGRQFSNSRSEMNVSTLELGDSALYLCASSLGTTSGTYEQYFGPGTRLTVT.

The CDR3 nucleotides are TGTGCCAGCAGCTTAGTTCTGGGGGCGTGGACTGAAGCTTTCTTT. It translates to CASSLVLGAWTEAFF. The V and J genes are TRBV11-2 and TRBJ1-1; a possible D gene is TRBD1 (6 bases). The ends were cut back, 1 base at V and 5 bases at J, with 14 bases in the middle. Germline CDR1 reads SGHAT; CDR2 reads FQNNGV. CDR3 length: 15 amino acids.

The rearrangement joins TRBV18 to TRBJ2-5; 11 positions agree with TRBD2. The length of the CDR3 is 16 residues. V lost 2 bases to trimming and J lost 3 bases; unmatched junction nucleotides: 5. CDR1 and CDR2 (germline): KGHSH, LQKENI. The DNA of the CDR3 is TGTGCCAGCTCACCATGGGCTAGCGGGAGGAAAGAGACCCAGTACTTC. This translates into CASSPWASGRKETQYF.

The rearrangement links TRBV6-5 to TRBJ1-3; D is unresolved. Germline lookup yields CDR1 MNHEY and CDR2 SVGAGI. The CDR3 covers 14 residues. Trimming cost V 2 bases and J 2 bases, with 7 bases left between them. The CDR3 protein is CASSYRSTGNTIYF. CDR3 DNA: TGTGCCAGCAGTTACCGGTCAACTGGAAACACCATATATTTT.